What follows describes a single TCR beta chain. As yet, its antigen is unknown. The V gene's germline CDR1 is MGHRA and CDR2 YSYEKL. The CDR3 has 15 amino acids. The record originates from a study of T cells expressing NK-cell markers. Across the whole study: The TCR beta repertoires originated in sorted CD3+CD56+NKG2C+, CD3+CD56+NKG2C- and CD3+CD56-NKG2C+ T cells. The sequencing cohort of eight donors included seven HCMV-seropositive individuals and one seronegative individual.

Template switching by 5'RACE with UMIs generated the TCR beta cDNA. TCRdb reprocessed the 5' RACE reads; each CDR3 protein has one entry and no DNA is given. Its table lists roughly 180,000 distinct CDR3 sequences. Study results and caveats: NKG2C+ dominant clonotypes from 5 to 7 donors made up about 1.0-8% of CD8+ T cells.

The sequencing sample was made of blood T cells: a sorted CD56 or NKG2C T cell subset, CD4+ or CD8+ T cells, or bulk PBMC T cells (not recorded which). The clonotype comes from a woman aged 18-69 years in good health. The chain recombines TRBV4-1 with TRBJ1-1; the TRBD1 assignment by TCRdb is unverifiable without DNA. CDR3 residues: CASSRVGQGVTEAFF.